This T cell receptor (beta chain) was identified during a study of blood T cell repertoires in COVID-19. Sequencing used immunoSEQ multiplex PCR; TCRdb keeps in-frame clones, though not all of them. The sample lists just over 300,000 clones; approximately 85% were seen once. This CDR3 is 15 amino acids long. With V trimmed by 5 bases and J by 2 bases, 7 bases remained unmatched. Germline V gene sequence: CDR1 SGHNT, CDR2 YENEEA. The sequence was obtained from a man between 25 and 39 years old who had recovered from COVID-19. What was sequenced was PBMCs or T cells enriched from blood (not recorded which). This rearrangement joins TRBV11-3 to TRBJ2-7, with TRBD1 matching 9 bases. The CDR3 here is CASSLRTGDAYEQYF. CDR3 DNA sequence: TGTGCCAGCAGCCTACGGACAGGGGATGCCTACGAGCAGTACTTC.